These 30 T cell receptor beta chains share one sample of origin, sequenced in a study of T cells after yellow fever vaccination. TCRdb processed the 5' RACE reads anew with MiXCR; each CDR3 protein has one entry. The sample lists hundreds of thousands of distinct CDR3 sequences; 18% were seen once. Material: PBMCs, obtained before the yellow fever booster vaccination. The receptors come from a man aged 18-30 years who received the YFV17D yellow fever vaccine.

There are many counts of this clonotype. The chain joins TRBV12-3 or TRBV12-4 to TRBJ2-5; D ambiguous. V was shortened by 7 bases and J by 0 bases, with 9 bases between the two germline ends. CDR3 length: 13 residues. The CDR3 here is CASTRQNQETQYF. The DNA of the CDR3 is TGTGCCAGCACCCGGCAGAACCAAGAGACCCAGTACTTC.

V usage is TRBV20-1 and J usage is TRBJ1-5; a weak D match, TRBD1 (5 bases). This CDR3 has 14 residues. The germline gives CDR1 DFQATT, CDR2 SNEGSKA (reference sequence). V gave up 7 bases and J gave up 0 bases, with 13 bases separating them. CDR3 sequence (DNA): TGCAGTGTTCGGGGCCCATATAGCAATCAGCCCCAGCATTTT. Its translation is CSVRGPYSNQPQHF.

The chain links TRBV18 to TRBJ2-3; D ambiguous. CDR1 is KGHSH, CDR2 LQKENI, per germline. Between the trimmed V and J ends, which lost 1 base and 1 base, there was a span of 6 bases. The CDR3 runs to 14 residues. The CDR3 sequence: CASSPLPGTDTQYF. The CDR3 region has the DNA TGTGCCAGCTCACCACTTCCGGGCACAGATACGCAGTATTTT.

The rearrangement links TRBV11-2 to TRBJ2-3; either TRBD1 or TRBD2 may supply D (5 bases each). Trimming left V 5 bases short and J 2 bases short, with 11 bases between. Germline CDR1 reads SGHAT; CDR2 reads FQNNGV. The CDR3 loop spans 14 amino acids. The CDR3 loop is CASSLGVHTDTQYF. The CDR3 bases are TGTGCCAGCAGCCTGGGGGTCCACACAGATACGCAGTATTTT.

At least ten counts were recorded for this clonotype. The rearrangement links TRBV6-2 or TRBV6-3 to TRBJ2-6; D call uncertain. Looked up from germline, CDR1 is MNHEY and CDR2 is SVGEGT. Trimming pared 2 bases from V and 2 bases from J, leaving 7 bases between. CDR3 size: 15 residues. The CDR3 loop is CASSYGPPGANVLTF. The CDR3 DNA reads TGTGCCAGCAGTTACGGGCCGCCTGGGGCCAACGTCCTGACTTTC.

A few counts support this clonotype. The CDR3 bases are TGTGCCAGCAGTTACTCACAGGGGGCTGGTGAAAAACTGTTTTTT. This translates into CASSYSQGAGEKLFF. V and J are TRBV6-5 and TRBJ1-4; 9 bases are a match to TRBD1. CDR3 length: 15 amino acids. Trimming at V came to 0 bases and at J to 7 bases, leaving 3 bases not matched to a gene. Germline V lookup: CDR1 MNHEY, CDR2 SVGAGI.

V and J are TRBV7-2 and TRBJ2-3, with D uncertain. Trimming pared 5 bases from V and 4 bases from J, leaving 16 bases between. Looked up from germline, CDR1 is SGHTA and CDR2 is FQGNSA. CDR3 size: 15 residues. The CDR3, as DNA: TGTGCCAGCAGCACTTGGACGGCCTTGGCAGATACGCAGTATTTT. This encodes CASSTWTALADTQYF. Full variable domain (rest looked up from reference TRBV7-2 and TRBJ2-3): GAGVSQSPSNKVTEKGKDVELRCDPISGHTALYWYRQSLGQGLEFLIYFQGNSAPDKSGLPSDRFSAERTGGSVSTLTIQRTQQEDSAVYLCASSTWTALADTQYFGPGTRLTVL.

The chain carries TRBV15 and TRBJ2-3, with TRBD2 identical over 7 bases. Germline CDR1 is LNHNV and CDR2 is YYDKDF (reference sequence). V shed 0 bases, J shed 2 bases, and the junction held 8 bases outside the gene matches. CDR3 length: 17 residues. Here the CDR3 reads CATSREVEAGFTDTQYF. In DNA form, the CDR3 reads TGTGCCACCAGCAGAGAGGTGGAAGCGGGGTTCACAGATACGCAGTATTTT.

The V gene is TRBV15, the J gene TRBJ2-5; 9 nucleotides match TRBD1. This CDR3 is built from 14 residues. Germline V gives CDR1 LNHNV, CDR2 YYDKDF (reference sequence). The trim removed 3 bases at V and 5 bases at J, leaving 4 bases unmatched. CDR3 bases: TGTGCCACCAGCAGGACAGGGGGAGCGGAGACCCAGTACTTC. Encoded protein: CATSRTGGAETQYF.

This clonotype was recorded a few times. J is TRBJ1-2 and V is TRBV7-2, with D maybe TRBD1 (5 bases). The V gene lost 6 bases and the J gene lost 4 bases, with 12 bases spanning the gap. CDR3 length: 13 residues. Germline V CDR1 and CDR2: SGHTA, FQGNSA. The CDR3 spells CASRRDRTYGYTF. The CDR3 bases are TGTGCCAGCAGACGAGACAGAACCTATGGCTACACCTTC. Full variable domain (missing parts from reference TRBV7-2 and TRBJ1-2): GAGVSQSPSNKVTEKGKDVELRCDPISGHTALYWYRQSLGQGLEFLIYFQGNSAPDKSGLPSDRFSAERTGGSVSTLTIQRTQQEDSAVYLCASRRDRTYGYTFGSGTRLTVV.

This rearrangement joins TRBV4-1 to TRBJ1-3; no definite D call. Germline values: CDR1 MGHRA, CDR2 YSYEKL. V was cut by 1 base and J by 0 bases, with 10 bases left in between. The CDR3 covers 16 residues. Here the CDR3 DNA reads TGCGCCAGCAGCCAAGCCTTCGCGGGCTCTGGAAACACCATATATTTT. Protein: CASSQAFAGSGNTIYF.

A few counts support this clonotype. The CDR3 nucleotides are TGTGCCAGCAGTTTAACCCGAGACAATGAGCAGTTCTTC. Translating it yields CASSLTRDNEQFF. This chain joins TRBV12-3 or TRBV12-4 and TRBJ2-1; D is unclear. CDR3 length: 13 amino acids. Trimming removed 2 bases at V and 5 bases at J, with 7 bases between.

The V call is TRBV27, the J call TRBJ1-2; 11 bases map to TRBD1. This CDR3 is 14 amino acids long. Germline values: CDR1 MNHEY, CDR2 SMNVEV (reference sequence). J lost 6 bases, V lost 6 bases, and 6 bases had no gene match. CDR3 sequence (DNA): TGTGCCAGCAGCCGGACAGGGGGCGGGAATGGCTACACCTTC. It translates to CASSRTGGGNGYTF.

Worth noting for this clonotype: This is likely a read error, given that the CDR3 carries no conserved phenylalanine or tryptophan at its end. The DNA is omitted, as the CDR3 cannot be located on it reliably, and the CDR3 follows TCRdb's listing. V is TRBV7-7 and J is TRBJ1-1. CDR1 and CDR2 from the germline V gene are SSHAT and FNYEAQ (reference sequence). Termini included, the CDR3 measures 12 amino acids. The CDR3 is CASSLETSLGPS.

V gene TRBV7-2 combines with J gene TRBJ2-1, with TRBD2 matching over 8 bases. J lost 16 bases, V lost 4 bases, and 9 bases had no gene match. CDR3 size: 12 residues. Germline-derived CDR1 and CDR2 are SGHTA and FQGNSA. The CDR3: CASSSIRTSRFF. As DNA, the CDR3 is TGTGCCAGCAGCTCCATCAGGACTAGCCGATTCTTC.

This chain links TRBV7-2 with TRBJ1-5; 11 bases fit TRBD1. Looked up from germline, CDR1 is SGHTA and CDR2 is FQGNSA. This CDR3 contains 15 residues. J lost 6 bases, V lost 1 base, and 2 bases had no gene match. CDR3 coding DNA: TGTGCCAGCAGCTTAGTTGGACAGGGGGCTCAGCCCCAGCATTTT. Its protein is CASSLVGQGAQPQHF.

This clonotype was observed a single time. The gene calls are TRBV11-2 and TRBJ1-2; D ambiguous. The CDR3 has 12 amino acids. V gave up 5 bases and J gave up 3 bases, with 7 bases separating them. CDR1 SGHAT and CDR2 FQNNGV come from the germline V gene. CDR3 DNA sequence: TGTGCCAGCAGCCCCCGGGACTATGGCTACACCTTC. This translates into CASSPRDYGYTF.

This clonotype was counted only a few times. J is TRBJ2-7 and V is TRBV27; 7 nucleotides agree with TRBD1. The CDR3 has 13 residues. The germline gives CDR1 MNHEY, CDR2 SMNVEV (reference sequence). The V gene end was trimmed by 5 bases and the J gene end by 3 bases; junction bases not matched to a gene: 4. The DNA for the CDR3 is TGTGCCAGCAGTCCTGGACAGGACTACGAGCAGTACGTC. Protein product: CASSPGQDYEQYV.

This clonotype was observed a handful of times. The chain uses TRBV5-1 and TRBJ2-5, with 9 bases that match TRBD2. This CDR3 has 16 residues. Per the germline V gene, CDR1 is SGHRS and CDR2 is YFSETQ. The V and J ends lost 3 bases and 1 base, in that order; junction bases with no gene match: 7. The CDR3 reads CASSYGSSGGQETQYF. DNA of the CDR3: TGCGCCAGCAGCTACGGGAGTAGCGGGGGCCAAGAGACCCAGTACTTC.

V gene TRBV5-1 combines with J gene TRBJ1-1, with 7 bases that match TRBD1. V was pared by 5 bases and J by 1 base, with 5 bases of the junction left unmatched. The CDR3 has 14 residues. The V gene's germline CDR1 is SGHRS and CDR2 YFSETQ. This CDR3 is CASRDRTSNTEAFF. The CDR3 DNA sequence: TGCGCCAGCAGGGACAGGACTTCGAACACTGAAGCTTTCTTT.

This clonotype turned up a few times. The chain links TRBV20-1 to TRBJ1-2; D gene ambiguous. Germline V lookup: CDR1 DFQATT, CDR2 SNEGSKA (reference sequence). This CDR3 is 12 amino acids long. The V and J ends lost 3 bases and 1 base respectively, with 6 bases between them. DNA for the CDR3: TGCAGTGCTAGCTTCAGTAACTATGGCTACACCTTC. This gives the protein CSASFSNYGYTF.

The rearrangement uses TRBV7-3 and TRBJ2-1, with TRBD2 as a possible D gene (6 bases). Germline V gene lookup returns CDR1 SGHTA and CDR2 FQGTGA. The V end was cut by 3 bases, the J end by 4 bases, with 19 bases between. The CDR3 consists of 17 residues. CDR3 sequence (DNA): TGTGCCAGCAGCTTGGGGCCGCCGGGGGTGACATACAATGAGCAGTTCTTC. Encoded protein: CASSLGPPGVTYNEQFF.

The chain couples TRBV5-6 to TRBJ1-6; D ambiguous. The ends were cut back, 4 bases at V and 8 bases at J, with 16 bases in the middle. Germline V gene sequence: CDR1 SGHDT, CDR2 YYEEEE. This CDR3 has 15 residues. CDR3 region: CASSRRTLLHSPLHF. The DNA for the CDR3 is TGTGCCAGCAGCCGGCGGACTTTACTACATTCACCCCTCCACTTT. Supplemented by reference TRBV5-6 and TRBJ1-6, the full variable domain reads DAGVTQSPTHLIKTRGQQVTLRCSPKSGHDTVSWYQQALGQGPQFIFQYYEEEERQRGNFPDRFSGHQFPNYSSELNVNALLLGDSALYLCASSRRTLLHSPLHFGNGTRLTVT.

This clonotype was seen ten or more times. DNA of the CDR3: TGTGCCAGCAGTGGACCCGGGGGAACCACCGGGGAGCTGTTTTTT. Translated, it gives CASSGPGGTTGELFF. V usage is TRBV12-3 or TRBV12-4 and J usage is TRBJ2-2; tentatively, D is TRBD2 (6 bases). Trimming stripped 5 bases from V and 4 bases from J, with 14 bases between. The CDR3 consists of 15 residues.

This clonotype has a handful of counts. One end of the junction is discordant with germline, which a read error may explain. V gene TRBV9 combines with J gene TRBJ2-3, with 12 bases identical to TRBD2. The length of the CDR3 is 16 residues. From germline, CDR1 is SGDLS and CDR2 YYNGEE. CDR3 DNA: TGTGCCATCAGCGTAGGACTAGCGGGGCCCACAGATACGCAGTATTTT. Protein sequence: CAISVGLAGPTDTQYF.

In this sample, this clonotype turned up a few times. The chain couples TRBV12-3 or TRBV12-4 to TRBJ2-7; 8 positions match TRBD2. J was trimmed by 6 bases and V by 4 bases; bases with no gene match: 8. This CDR3 spans 14 amino acids. The CDR3 nucleotides are TGTGCCAGCAGTTGGGATAGCGGGGATAGCGAGCAGTACTTC. Translation gives CASSWDSGDSEQYF.

This clonotype was seen a few times. V is TRBV4-3 and J is TRBJ1-1; D uncertain. Germline assignment: CDR1 LGHNA and CDR2 YSLEER. The CDR3 sequence is 13 residues long. The V end lost 7 bases, the J end lost 4 bases, and 13 bases lay between the germline ends. The CDR3 sequence is CASTLLVGTEAFF. The CDR3 bases are TGCGCCAGCACCCTCCTCGTAGGCACTGAAGCTTTCTTT.

This clonotype was detected once. The chain uses TRBV12-3 or TRBV12-4 and TRBJ2-5; D unclear. Trimming shortened V by 5 bases and J by 1 base, and 8 bases separated the two germline ends. This CDR3 spans 13 amino acids. The chain's CDR3 is CASSPPTQETQYF. As DNA, the CDR3 is TGTGCCAGCAGTCCCCCGACCCAAGAGACCCAGTACTTC.

This clonotype has ten or more counts. This sequence joins TRBV20-1 and TRBJ1-2; D not certain. V dropped 2 bases and J dropped 5 bases, with 15 bases sitting between them. Germline CDR1 reads DFQATT; CDR2 reads SNEGSKA (reference sequence). This CDR3 is 14 amino acids long. The CDR3 protein is CSARSQTRLYGYTF. For the CDR3, the DNA is TGCAGTGCTAGATCACAGACAAGACTTTATGGCTACACCTTC.

This sequence joins TRBV10-3 and TRBJ1-5, with D hard to call. The CDR3 is 14 amino acids. With 6 bases removed from V and 6 bases from J, the gap between germline ends came to 15 bases. Germline CDR1 reads ENHRY; CDR2 reads SYGVKD. The DNA for the CDR3 is TGTGCCATCAGCGACTTTTCGTCGGGTCAGCCCCAGCATTTT. Translation gives CAISDFSSGQPQHF.